These T cell receptor beta chains were read from a single sample in a study of blood T cells in healthy people across ages. TCRdb used MiXCR to reprocess the 5' RACE reads, holding one entry per CDR3 protein. This table has approximately 780,000 distinct CDR3 sequences, about a quarter appearing once. In addition, the sample was reused for a study of T cells of mothers and their children.

Sequencing input: blood. All receptors derive from a boy between 10 and 17 years old in good health. Each CDR3 is given with its conserved first and last residue. D genes are given only for firm matches. Clone size is shown for a subset of rows, as once, few, many or a class of expanded clone.

V	J	size	D	DNA	CDR3
TRBV12-3/TRBV12-4	TRBJ1-2	NA	TRBD1	TGTGCCAGCAGTTTTGGACAGGATGGGGTAACCATATGGGGCTACACCTTC	CASSFGQDGVTIWGYTF
TRBV3-1	TRBJ2-5	many	TRBD2	TGTGCCAGCAGCCCCCTCCTGCCTAGCGGGGGGGCCGGAGAGACCCAGTACTTC	CASSPLLPSGGAGETQYF
TRBV5-1	TRBJ2-7	NA	TRBD1	TGCGCCAGCAGCCTTGACAGGGATTTCTACGAGCAGTACTTC	CASSLDRDFYEQYF
TRBV11-2	TRBJ1-6	NA	NA	TGTGCCAGCACCTTTGGGGTCTATAATTCACCCCTCCACTTT	CASTFGVYNSPLHF
TRBV11-2	TRBJ2-5	NA	NA	TGTGCCAGCAGCTTAGTTCTACAGGGCGGTCAAAAGACCCAGTACTTC	CASSLVLQGGQKTQYF
TRBV29-1	TRBJ2-1	few	NA	TGCAGCTCGAGCCCTCCGGGTGGGGCGGAACGGGGCTCCTACAATGAGCAGTTCTTC	CSSSPPGGAERGSYNEQFF
TRBV4-2	TRBJ2-7	few	NA	TGTGCCAGCAGCCAAGATGGACAGCCGATTTACGAGCAGTACTTC	CASSQDGQPIYEQYF
TRBV7-6	TRBJ2-2	few	NA	TGTGCCAGCAGCTCCGCCCGAAGCGAGGCAGCCCATGAATACGCCGGGGAGCTGTTTTTT	CASSSARSEAAHEYAGELFF
TRBV27	TRBJ2-1	NA	TRBD2	TGTGCCAGCAGTTTTGTGGCGGGGGGGCCCTACAATGAGCAGTTCTTC	CASSFVAGGPYNEQFF
TRBV13	TRBJ2-7	few	NA	TGTGCCAGCAGCCCAGGGGTCTCGGGGGGCATCTACGAGCAGTACTTC	CASSPGVSGGIYEQYF
TRBV7-9	TRBJ1-2	few	NA	TGTGCCAGCAGCTTAGAAGCCCGGGGCTACACCTTC	CASSLEARGYTF
TRBV7-9	TRBJ2-7	NA	TRBD2	TGTGCCAGCAGCCCCACGGGGGGGCTAGCGTTGTACGAGCAGTACTTC	CASSPTGGLALYEQYF
TRBV5-1	TRBJ2-7	NA	NA	TGCGCCAGCAGCTTCCAGGGATCCGGAGACGAGCAGTACTTC	CASSFQGSGDEQYF
TRBV7-3	TRBJ2-7	NA	NA	TGTGCCAGCAGCTTAAGGGGGGGGGGCCCCTACGAGCAGTACTTC	CASSLRGGGPYEQYF
TRBV14	TRBJ2-1	NA	NA	TGTGCCAGCAGCCCTTGGGGGCGGTCCTACAATGAGCAGTTCTTC	CASSPWGRSYNEQFF
TRBV29-1	TRBJ2-2	NA	TRBD1	TGCAGCGCGGGACAGGTCCACACCGGGGAGCTGTTTTTT	CSAGQVHTGELFF
TRBV12-3/TRBV12-4	TRBJ2-7	few	NA	TGTGCCAGCAGTCCCTCTTCATTGGTTCGGGAGCAGTACTTC	CASSPSSLVREQYF
TRBV29-1	TRBJ1-2	few	NA	TGCAGCGTTGAAGCCAATGGCTACACCTTC	CSVEANGYTF
TRBV12-3/TRBV12-4	TRBJ2-7	NA	NA	TGTGCCAGCAGTTTAAGGGCCTCCTCCTACGAGCAGTACTTC	CASSLRASSYEQYF
TRBV29-1	TRBJ1-1	few	TRBD1	TGCAGCGCGGCGGGACAGATGAACACTGAAGCTTTCTTT	CSAAGQMNTEAFF
TRBV5-1	TRBJ1-6	few	NA	TGCGCCAGCAGGGTAACAGGGACATTTGGCTCACCCCTCCACTTT	CASRVTGTFGSPLHF
TRBV24-1	TRBJ2-3	NA	TRBD2	TGTGCCACCAGTGATCCCACGTTCCTAGCGGGGGGGTATAGCACAGATACGCAGTATTTT	CATSDPTFLAGGYSTDTQYF
TRBV6-2/TRBV6-3	TRBJ2-3	NA	NA	TGTGCCAGCAGTTCCAACATACTCGTTCTGGCGGGAGATACGCAGTATTTT	CASSSNILVLAGDTQYF
TRBV27	TRBJ2-7	few	TRBD1	TGTGCCAGCAGCCTCGTCACGGGACAGGGGTTGGTATACGAGCAGTACTTC	CASSLVTGQGLVYEQYF
TRBV27	TRBJ1-4	NA	NA	TGTGCCAGCAGTTTAATACCGGGAACAACTAATGAAAAACTGTTTTTT	CASSLIPGTTNEKLFF
TRBV6-2/TRBV6-3	TRBJ2-3	few	TRBD2	TGTGCCAGCAGCCCAGCGGGGGCCACAGATACGCAGTATTTT	CASSPAGATDTQYF
TRBV2	TRBJ2-4	NA	TRBD2	TGTGCCAGCAGTGCGGGGGGTGGGCGGCGTATGGCCAAAAACATTCAGTACTTC	CASSAGGGRRMAKNIQYF
TRBV2	TRBJ2-5	NA	NA	TGTGCCAGCAGTGGTCGGACGGCACGAGAGACCCAGTACTTC	CASSGRTARETQYF
TRBV6-5	TRBJ1-2	NA	NA	TGTGCCAGCAGTTACTCCGAACTATCGAGCGGCTACACCTTC	CASSYSELSSGYTF
TRBV5-1	TRBJ1-2	few	NA	TGCGCCAGCAGCATCCGGGATAACTATGGCTACACCTTC	CASSIRDNYGYTF
TRBV6-5	TRBJ2-5	few	NA	TGTGCCAGCAGTTACTCGCTCTTCCAAGAGACCCAGTACTTC	CASSYSLFQETQYF